The text below deals with one TCR beta chain. The sample comes from a study of early T cells in non-severe SARS-CoV-2 infection. From the 5' RACE reads, TCRdb called clonotypes with MiXCR, one entry per CDR3 protein. This sample has about 64,000 distinct CDR3 sequences, with over 9.5% found just once. This TCR came from an adult who was a healthcare worker with PCR-confirmed SARS-CoV-2 infection or an uninfected control (not recorded which). The sample here was whole blood, taken at baseline.

The CDR3 loop is CASSRPGTGFWTYEQYF. The CDR3 DNA sequence: TGTGCCAGCAGTCGCCCCGGGACAGGGTTTTGGACCTACGAGCAGTACTTC. This rearrangement joins TRBV28 to TRBJ2-7; 9 bases align to TRBD1. The CDR3 totals 17 residues. CDR1 and CDR2 (germline): MDHEN, SYDVKM. J gave up 2 bases and V 5 bases, and 13 bases lay outside the gene matches.